The rows below give T cell receptor beta chains drawn from one sample of a study of T cell responses to AZD1222 COVID-19 vaccine. Produced via immunoSEQ multiplex PCR; TCRdb's table is partial and in-frame only. The sample shows about 200,000 clones, roughly 92% of them seen only once. Sequenced here: peripheral blood, sampled 28 days after the second dose of the MenACWY control vaccine. Receptors originate from an adult who received the MenACWY meningococcal vaccine as a control. Each CDR3 is given with its conserved first and last residue. D genes are given only for firm matches. Clone size appears in some rows only: once, few, many, or a class for an expanded clone.

d_gene	abundance	v_gene	j_gene	len	CDR3aa	CDR3nt
NA	NA	TRBV20-1	TRBJ2-2	11	CSAIFPGELFF	TGCAGTGCTATTTTCCCCGGGGAGCTGTTTTTT
NA	NA	TRBV11-3	TRBJ2-4	14	CASSLAGRENIQYF	TGTGCCAGCAGCTTAGCTGGCAGGGAAAACATTCAGTACTTC
NA	NA	TRBV28	TRBJ1-2	12	CATTRGAYGYTF	TGTGCCACCACACGGGGGGCGTATGGCTACACCTTC
NA	NA	TRBV14	TRBJ1-4	16	CASSQLSGRPNEKLFF	TGTGCCAGCAGCCAACTTTCGGGCAGGCCGAATGAAAAACTGTTTTTT
NA	NA	TRBV11-3	TRBJ2-3	17	CASSSEGSQGATDTQYF	TGTGCCAGCAGCTCTGAGGGGAGCCAGGGCGCTACAGATACGCAGTATTTT
NA	NA	TRBV6-2/TRBV6-3	TRBJ1-1	15	CASSFRVDTGTEAFF	TGTGCCAGCAGTTTTCGGGTCGATACGGGCACTGAAGCTTTCTTT
TRBD1	NA	TRBV3-1/TRBV3-2	TRBJ1-1	15	CASSRGQGENTEAFF	TGTGCCAGCAGCCGGGGACAGGGGGAGAACACTGAAGCTTTCTTT
TRBD1	once	TRBV28	TRBJ1-2	16	CASSSGTGAQRSGYTF	TGTGCCAGCAGTTCCGGGACAGGGGCACAACGGTCTGGCTACACCTTC
NA	NA	TRBV4-2	TRBJ2-7	15	CASSPLGTGGYEQYF	TGTGCCAGCAGCCCTCTTGGCACAGGAGGCTACGAGCAGTACTTC
TRBD2	NA	TRBV29-1	TRBJ2-1	13	CSAGAGGYNEQFF	TGCAGCGCCGGGGCGGGAGGGTACAATGAGCAGTTCTTC
NA	NA	TRBV19	TRBJ1-4	14	CASSIGAGDEKLFF	TGTGCCAGTAGTATAGGGGCTGGGGATGAAAAACTGTTTTTT
NA	NA	TRBV28	TRBJ2-3	15	CASSLQRSGTDTQYF	TGTGCCAGCAGTTTACAGCGATCCGGCACAGATACGCAGTATTTT
NA	NA	TRBV10-3	TRBJ2-3	15	CAISVFRELTDTQYF	TGTGCCATCAGTGTATTCCGGGAGCTCACAGATACGCAGTATTTT
TRBD1	NA	TRBV3-1/TRBV3-2	TRBJ2-3	14	CASSRQGETDTQYF	TGTGCCAGCAGCCGACAGGGGGAAACAGATACGCAGTATTTT
NA	NA	TRBV29-1	TRBJ1-2	12	CSVGAKNYGYTF	TGCAGCGTTGGGGCGAAGAACTATGGCTACACCTTC
TRBD1	once	TRBV3-1/TRBV3-2	TRBJ2-6	17	CASSQLGQGTGANVLTF	TGTGCCAGCAGCCAATTGGGACAGGGTACTGGGGCCAACGTCCTGACTTTC
TRBD2	NA	TRBV20-1	TRBJ2-3	17	CSASGASGRAGTDTQYF	TGCAGTGCTAGTGGAGCTAGCGGGAGGGCCGGCACAGATACGCAGTATTTT
NA	NA	TRBV6-5	TRBJ2-1	16	CASSSVAGSSYNEQFF	TGTGCCAGCAGTTCCGTCGCAGGGAGCTCCTACAATGAGCAGTTCTTC
NA	NA	TRBV28	TRBJ1-1	15	CASSFPDFPNTEAFF	TGTGCCAGCAGTTTCCCGGACTTTCCGAACACTGAAGCTTTCTTT
NA	NA	TRBV7-2	TRBJ1-2	12	CASSFVNYGYTF	TGTGCCAGCAGCTTCGTTAACTATGGCTACACCTTC
NA	NA	TRBV27	TRBJ1-1	12	CASSNPGLEAFF	TGTGCCAGCAGCAACCCGGGGCTTGAAGCTTTCTTT
NA	NA	TRBV6-1	TRBJ2-3	13	CASSEEARSTQYF	TGTGCCAGCAGTGAAGAGGCCCGGTCCACGCAGTATTTT
NA	NA	TRBV28	TRBJ2-1	16	CASSSPPGGMGYEQFF	TGTGCCAGCAGTTCCCCCCCGGGTGGAATGGGGTATGAGCAGTTCTTC
TRBD2	NA	TRBV7-9	TRBJ2-5	14	CASWASGARETQYF	TGTGCCAGCTGGGCTAGCGGTGCCCGGGAGACCCAGTACTTC
NA	NA	TRBV11-2	TRBJ2-7	15	CASSLGRASSYEQYF	TGTGCCAGCAGCTTAGGGCGGGCCAGCTCCTACGAGCAGTACTTC
NA	once	TRBV5-5	TRBJ1-1	11	CASQRGAEAFF	TGTGCCAGCCAGCGGGGGGCTGAAGCTTTCTTT
NA	NA	TRBV3-1/TRBV3-2	TRBJ2-7	15	CASSQATGLGGEQYF	TGTGCCAGCAGCCAGGCAACCGGGCTCGGCGGCGAGCAGTACTTC
NA	once	TRBV7-2	TRBJ1-2	15	CASSLGGQTSYGYTF	TGTGCCAGCAGCTTAGGGGGACAAACGAGCTATGGCTACACCTTC
NA	NA	TRBV4-2	TRBJ2-2	15	CASSQGHANTGELFF	TGTGCCAGCAGCCAAGGACACGCGAACACCGGGGAGCTGTTTTTT
NA	NA	TRBV28	TRBJ1-6	15	CASTVDSSYNSPLHF	TGTGCCAGCACCGTAGACAGCTCCTATAATTCACCCCTCCACTTT
NA	NA	TRBV19	TRBJ2-1	12	CASSIRTNEQFF	TGTGCCAGTAGTATCCGGACAAATGAGCAGTTCTTC
NA	once	TRBV19	TRBJ1-1	15	CASSIGDYGGAEAFF	TGTGCCAGTAGTATTGGAGACTACGGGGGAGCTGAAGCTTTCTTT
NA	NA	TRBV5-8	TRBJ2-3	14	CASSYRQALDTQYF	TGTGCCAGCAGCTACAGACAGGCACTCGATACGCAGTATTTT
NA	few	TRBV11-2	TRBJ1-2	16	CAIKLAPTAPKDGYTF	TGTGCCATCAAGCTAGCCCCGACAGCCCCGAAGGATGGCTACACCTTC
NA	NA	TRBV5-4	TRBJ1-3	17	CASSLRMGFSSGNTIYF	TGTGCCAGCAGCTTGCGTATGGGCTTTAGCTCTGGAAACACCATATATTTT
TRBD1	once	TRBV2	TRBJ1-2	17	CASRTRDRPSHNYGYTF	TGTGCCAGCAGAACCCGGGACAGGCCGAGCCATAACTATGGCTACACCTTC
TRBD2	NA	TRBV7-3	TRBJ2-3	15	CASSPGTSGSATQYF	TGTGCCAGCAGCCCCGGGACTAGCGGCTCCGCTACGCAGTATTTT
TRBD1	NA	TRBV18	TRBJ1-6	15	CASSSTGQGGSPLHF	TGTGCCAGCTCATCCACAGGACAGGGAGGTTCACCCCTCCACTTT
NA	NA	TRBV14	TRBJ1-1	15	CASSQAQGFIFEAFF	TGTGCCAGCAGCCAAGCCCAAGGGTTCATCTTTGAAGCTTTCTTT
TRBD2	NA	TRBV18	TRBJ2-1	14	CASSPLSGGNEQFF	TGTGCCAGCTCACCACTAAGCGGGGGCAATGAGCAGTTCTTC
NA	NA	TRBV24-1	TRBJ2-6	12	CATSRGANVLTF	TGTGCCACCAGCCGCGGGGCCAACGTCCTGACTTTC
NA	once	TRBV11-3	TRBJ2-3	15	CASSLRQIGTDTQYF	TGTGCCAGCAGCTTACGACAGATAGGCACAGATACGCAGTATTTT
TRBD2	NA	TRBV7-3	TRBJ2-1	14	CASSVAGASNEQFF	TGTGCCAGCAGCGTAGCGGGGGCTAGCAATGAGCAGTTCTTC
NA	NA	TRBV30	TRBJ2-6	17	CAWIFGGQDSGANVLTF	TGTGCCTGGATCTTTGGGGGCCAAGACTCTGGGGCCAACGTCCTGACTTTC
NA	NA	TRBV24-1	TRBJ2-1	16	CATSASVTLTYNEQFF	TGTGCCACCAGTGCTAGCGTCACTCTCACTTACAATGAGCAGTTCTTC
NA	NA	TRBV10-3	TRBJ2-6	16	CAISESRGGGANVLTF	TGTGCCATCAGTGAGTCGCGGGGCGGTGGGGCCAACGTCCTGACTTTC
NA	NA	TRBV12-3/TRBV12-4	TRBJ2-2	12	CASSIAPGELFF	TGTGCCAGCAGTATAGCCCCCGGGGAGCTGTTTTTT
NA	NA	TRBV3-1/TRBV3-2	TRBJ1-5	16	CASSLSDRPSNQPQHF	TGTGCCAGCAGCCTCTCTGACAGGCCTAGCAATCAGCCCCAGCATTTT
NA	NA	TRBV7-3	TRBJ2-1	15	CASSRDASSYNEQFF	TGTGCCAGCAGTCGGGACGCTAGCTCCTACAATGAGCAGTTCTTC
NA	NA	TRBV29-1	TRBJ1-3	14	CSVGRAGSGNTIYF	TGCAGCGTTGGTCGGGCAGGCTCTGGAAACACCATATATTTT
TRBD1	once	TRBV7-8	TRBJ1-2	15	CASSLAGTGVYGYTF	TGTGCCAGCAGCTTAGCGGGGACAGGGGTATATGGCTACACCTTC
TRBD1	NA	TRBV7-2	TRBJ2-7	15	CASSLGGTGVYEQYF	TGTGCCAGCAGCTTAGGGGGGACAGGGGTTTACGAGCAGTACTTC
NA	once	TRBV6-2/TRBV6-3	TRBJ1-3	17	CASSSLGLTGTGNTIYF	TGTGCCAGCAGTTCTCTCGGCCTTACAGGGACGGGGAACACCATATATTTT
NA	NA	TRBV12-3/TRBV12-4	TRBJ1-1	13	CASSLVEVSEAFF	TGTGCCAGCAGTTTAGTAGAGGTATCTGAAGCTTTCTTT
TRBD2	NA	TRBV7-2	TRBJ2-7	16	CASTGGSGSPWGEQYF	TGTGCCAGCACCGGGGGTAGCGGGAGTCCCTGGGGGGAGCAGTACTTC